The 17 T cell receptor beta chains in this list originate from one sample, sequenced in a study of response to subunit inactivated influenza vaccine. TCRdb called the RT-PCR reads again in MiXCR, with one record for every CDR3 protein. The sample lists about 190,000 distinct CDR3 sequences; about an eighth were seen once. Sequencing was performed on CD8+ T cells sorted from PBMCs, taken 5 to 6 days after vaccination. These receptor sequences come from a man aged 50-60 years who received an inactivated influenza vaccine.

The rearrangement joins TRBV4-1 to TRBJ2-7; TRBD1 might be the D (5 bases). Germline V gene lookup returns CDR1 MGHRA and CDR2 YSYEKL. The V end lost 1 base, the J end lost 4 bases, and 11 bases lay between the germline ends. The CDR3 has 14 amino acids. The CDR3 region is CASSQAVTGYEQYF. The CDR3 nucleotides read TGCGCCAGCAGCCAAGCCGTTACAGGTTACGAGCAGTACTTC.

This clonotype was seen repeatedly, ten times or more. The chain couples TRBV29-1 to TRBJ2-3; D is unclear. This CDR3 region has 13 residues. CDR1 and CDR2 from the germline V gene are SQVTM and ANQGSEA. The ends were cut back, 7 bases at V and 0 bases at J, with 11 bases in the middle. CDR3 in DNA: TGCAGCGCGTGCCAGGAGAGCACAGATACGCAGTATTTT. This gives the protein CSACQESTDTQYF.

This clonotype occurred many times. The chain combines TRBV12-3 or TRBV12-4 with TRBJ2-1; 11 positions match TRBD2. With V trimmed by 5 bases and J by 9 bases, 12 bases remained unmatched. This CDR3 is 16 amino acids long. The CDR3 DNA follows: TGTGCCAGCAGTCCGGGACTAGCGGACCTCCGGGGTGAGCAGTTCTTC. Its translation: CASSPGLADLRGEQFF.

CDR3 residues: CASSLAGNSYNEQFF. In nucleotides, the CDR3 is TGTGCCAGCAGTTTAGCGGGGAACTCCTACAATGAGCAGTTCTTC. The chain uses TRBV6-5 and TRBJ2-1; TRBD2 matches at 8 bases. CDR1 and CDR2 from the germline V gene are MNHEY and SVGAGI. The CDR3 has 15 residues. V lost 4 bases, J lost 0 bases, and 2 bases stayed unmatched.

The chain combines TRBV28 with TRBJ1-1, with TRBD1 identical over 7 bases. Germline CDR1 is MDHEN and CDR2 is SYDVKM. With V trimmed by 5 bases and J by 6 bases, 9 bases remained unmatched. There are 14 residues in the CDR3. The CDR3: CASSPPDRAAEAFF. The CDR3 nucleotides read TGTGCCAGCAGTCCCCCCGACAGGGCTGCTGAAGCTTTCTTT.

This clonotype showed up just a few times. This chain uses TRBV11-2 with TRBJ1-2; 7 positions match TRBD1. Germline V gene lookup returns CDR1 SGHAT and CDR2 FQNNGV. Trimming took 5 bases from V and 5 from J; bases not matched to a gene: 5. CDR3 size: 13 residues. CDR3 residues: CASSHTTGYGYTF. Here the CDR3 DNA reads TGTGCCAGCAGCCATACGACAGGGTATGGCTACACCTTC. The whole variable domain, filled in from reference TRBV11-2 and TRBJ1-2, reads EAGVAQSPRYKIIEKRQSVAFWCNPISGHATLYWYQQILGQGPKLLIQFQNNGVVDDSQLPKDRFSAERLKGVDSTLKIQPAKLEDSAVYLCASSHTTGYGYTFGSGTRLTVV.

The chain is built from TRBV20-1 and TRBJ1-1, with D perhaps TRBD1 (6 bases). The CDR3 consists of 16 residues. Per germline, CDR1 DFQATT and CDR2 SNEGSKA (reference sequence). Trimming took off 1 base at V and 0 bases at J, with 15 bases between the two ends. Here the CDR3 reads CSARGYDRLLNTEAFF. Written as DNA, the CDR3 is TGCAGTGCTAGAGGATACGACAGGCTCTTGAACACTGAAGCTTTCTTT.

The CDR3 sequence is CASSQDTPSEPQYF. In DNA form, the CDR3 reads TGCGCCAGCAGCCAAGATACCCCTTCAGAGCCGCAGTACTTC. This sequence joins TRBV4-1 and TRBJ2-7; D unclear. From germline, CDR1 is MGHRA and CDR2 YSYEKL. This CDR3 is 14 amino acids long. V lost 0 bases to trimming and J lost 9 bases, with 15 bases between them.

This clonotype showed up just a few times. The chain links TRBV9 to TRBJ2-1, with D possibly TRBD2 on 6 matching bases. From germline, CDR1 is SGDLS and CDR2 YYNGEE. The CDR3 consists of 15 residues. Trimming removed 0 bases from V and 9 bases from J, with 16 bases in between. DNA of the CDR3: TGTGCCAGCAGCGTAGTATCTAGCGCCGCCGGTGAGCAGTTCTTC. It specifies CASSVVSSAAGEQFF.

This clonotype has more than one count but fewer than ten. The V and J genes are TRBV7-9 and TRBJ2-7; either TRBD1 or TRBD2 may fit D (5 bases each). The CDR3 is 13 residues long. CDR1 SEHNR and CDR2 FQNEAQ come from the germline V gene (reference sequence). The germline V and J ends were trimmed by 5 bases and 4 bases, with 12 bases remaining between them. The chain's CDR3 is CASSPWDQYEQYF. CDR3 nucleotide sequence: TGTGCCAGCAGCCCCTGGGACCAGTACGAGCAGTACTTC.

The rearrangement links TRBV9 to TRBJ2-1; D is possibly TRBD1 or TRBD2 (5 bases each). Germline loops: CDR1 SGDLS, CDR2 YYNGEE. V was clipped by 0 bases and J by 4 bases, with 17 bases between them. CDR3 length equals 17 residues. The CDR3 spells CASSVGEFRELYNEQFF. The CDR3 DNA reads TGTGCCAGCAGCGTAGGGGAGTTCAGGGAGTTGTACAATGAGCAGTTCTTC.

The table lists this clonotype with a few counts. The chain links TRBV12-3 or TRBV12-4 to TRBJ2-7, with 9 bases aligning to TRBD1. V lost 7 bases, J lost 3 bases, and 13 bases stayed unmatched. The CDR3 consists of 16 residues. The CDR3 DNA is TGTGCCAGCACCATCATGCCACCGGGACAGGGCTACGAGCAGTACTTC. This translates into CASTIMPPGQGYEQYF.

The genes are TRBV5-1 and TRBJ1-1; D is undetermined. V lost 0 bases to trimming and J lost 1 base, with 7 bases between them. The germline V gene has CDR1 SGHRS and CDR2 YFSETQ. This CDR3 has 14 residues. The CDR3 DNA follows: TGCGCCAGCAGCTTGGATGGCACGAACACTGAAGCTTTCTTT. Its protein product is CASSLDGTNTEAFF.

This clonotype was detected ten times or more. The rearrangement links TRBV29-1 to TRBJ2-7; TRBD1 is a possible D gene (6 bases). CDR3 size: 12 residues. Germline CDR1 SQVTM, CDR2 ANQGSEA. Trimming removed 7 bases at V and 1 base at J, with 11 bases between. The CDR3 sequence is CSAGQTSYEQYF. The CDR3 DNA reads TGCAGCGCAGGACAGACTTCCTACGAGCAGTACTTC.

The rearrangement links TRBV20-1 to TRBJ2-1; 15 bases are a match to TRBD2. The germline gives CDR1 DFQATT, CDR2 SNEGSKA (reference sequence). The CDR3 length is 16 residues. The J segment lost 3 bases and the V segment lost 5 bases, leaving 5 bases of the junction unmatched. The CDR3 here is CSAAGLAGGFYNEQFF. The CDR3 nucleotides read TGCAGTGCTGCGGGACTAGCGGGGGGATTCTACAATGAGCAGTTCTTC.

This CDR3 reads CASSRLAGYEQYF. The CDR3 DNA reads TGTGCCAGCAGCCGATTAGCGGGGTACGAGCAGTACTTC. This sequence joins TRBV5-5 and TRBJ2-7; TRBD2 aligns across 8 bases. The trim removed 4 bases at V and 4 bases at J, leaving 4 bases unmatched. This CDR3 comprises 13 residues. CDR1 is SGHKS, CDR2 YYEKEE, per germline (reference sequence).

The chain is built from TRBV7-6 and TRBJ2-7; 8 nucleotides line up with TRBD2. Germline lookup yields CDR1 SGHVS and CDR2 FNYEAQ. J gave up 1 base and V 6 bases, and 2 bases lay outside the gene matches. This CDR3 is 13 amino acids long. The CDR3 coding sequence is TGTGCCAGCAGGCCTAGCGGGTCCTACGAGCAGTACTTC. Translation gives CASRPSGSYEQYF.